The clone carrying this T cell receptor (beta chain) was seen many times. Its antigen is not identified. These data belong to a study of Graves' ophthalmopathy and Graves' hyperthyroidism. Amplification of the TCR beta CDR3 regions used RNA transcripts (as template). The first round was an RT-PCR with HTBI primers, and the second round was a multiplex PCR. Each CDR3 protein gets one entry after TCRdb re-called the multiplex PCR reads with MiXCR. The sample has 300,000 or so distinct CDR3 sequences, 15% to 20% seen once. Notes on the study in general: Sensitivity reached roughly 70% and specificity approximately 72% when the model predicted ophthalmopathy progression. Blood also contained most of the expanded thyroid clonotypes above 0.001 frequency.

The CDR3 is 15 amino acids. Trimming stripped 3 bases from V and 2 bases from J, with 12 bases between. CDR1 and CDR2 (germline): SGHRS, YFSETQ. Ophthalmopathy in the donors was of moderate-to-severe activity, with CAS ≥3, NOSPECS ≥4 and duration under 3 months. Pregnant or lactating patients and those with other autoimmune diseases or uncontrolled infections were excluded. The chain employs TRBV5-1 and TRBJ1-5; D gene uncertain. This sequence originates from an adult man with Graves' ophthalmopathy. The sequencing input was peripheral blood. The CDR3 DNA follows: TGCGCCAGCAGCTGGACCGGCGGGCGCAATCAGCCCCAGCATTTT. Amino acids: CASSWTGGRNQPQHF.